A single sample gave rise to the 10 T cell receptor beta chains below, sequenced in a study of beta chain features in type 1 diabetes. The entirety of the isolated RNA underwent reverse transcription, so expressed TCRB transcripts were sequenced. Some clones are missing from TCRdb's copy, which holds only in-frame ones; the method was immunoSEQ multiplex PCR. The sample has 300,000 to 400,000 clones, approximately 9.9% seen once. The specimen was naive CD4+ T cells from blood. These TCRs come from a woman aged 25 to 39 in good health.

The chain couples TRBV18 to TRBJ2-2, with 8 bases aligning to TRBD1. CDR3 length equals 16 residues. In germline, CDR1 is KGHSH, CDR2 LQKENI. With V trimmed by 2 bases and J by 3 bases, 5 bases remained unmatched. The CDR3 reads CASSPVRGPDTGELFF. Here the CDR3 DNA reads TGTGCCAGCTCACCAGTCAGGGGGCCGGACACCGGGGAGCTGTTTTTT.

As for this clone: Other nucleotide sequences from this sample produce the same CDR3. The V and J genes are TRBV7-9 and TRBJ1-1; no clear D gene. The germline V and J ends were trimmed by 1 base and 1 base, with 4 bases remaining between them. The length of the CDR3 is 13 residues. Germline V gene lookup returns CDR1 SEHNR and CDR2 FQNEAQ (reference sequence). The CDR3 DNA reads as TGTGCCAGCAGCTTAGGGCAGAACACTGAAGCTTTCTTT. Amino acid sequence: CASSLGQNTEAFF.

Comments on this clone: Other DNA sequences of this sample code for an identical CDR3. The chain combines TRBV27 with TRBJ1-5; D gene unclear. Trimming took 2 bases from V and 5 from J, leaving 7 bases between them. The germline V gene has CDR1 MNHEY and CDR2 SMNVEV (reference sequence). The CDR3 covers 13 residues. CDR3 sequence (DNA): TGTGCCAGCAGTTTACTCGGGGATCAGCCCCAGCATTTT. Its protein product is CASSLLGDQPQHF.

A few counts support this clone. The chain employs TRBV7-2 and TRBJ2-5; 8 bases align to TRBD2. With V trimmed by 3 bases and J by 5 bases, 11 bases remained unmatched. This CDR3 has 16 amino acids. Germline V lookup: CDR1 SGHTA, CDR2 FQGNSA. The CDR3 DNA is TGTGCCAGCAGCTTTCTCGGGACTAGAGTGCGGGAGACCCAGTACTTC. Its protein product is CASSFLGTRVRETQYF.

The chain has TRBV5-4 and TRBJ2-3, with 10 bases that match TRBD1. This CDR3 is built from 15 residues. V shed 6 bases, J shed 2 bases, and the junction held 6 bases outside the gene matches. Per germline, CDR1 SGHNT and CDR2 YYREEE (reference sequence). CDR3 region: CASTTGTGVTDTQYF. The CDR3 region has the DNA TGTGCCAGCACCACCGGGACAGGGGTCACAGATACGCAGTATTTT.

This clone was counted a few times. The chain has TRBV18 and TRBJ2-6, with D possibly TRBD1 on 6 matching bases. Germline V lookup: CDR1 KGHSH, CDR2 LQKENI. V gave up 2 bases and J gave up 4 bases, with 9 bases separating them. This CDR3 region has 15 residues. Here the CDR3 reads CASSPMGAGANVLTF. The CDR3 bases are TGTGCCAGCTCACCAATGGGGGCCGGGGCCAACGTCCTGACTTTC.

A few counts support this clone. This sequence joins TRBV7-9 and TRBJ2-7, with D unresolved. The CDR3 totals 12 residues. Trimming stripped 5 bases from V and 9 bases from J, with 14 bases between. Germline V gives CDR1 SEHNR, CDR2 FQNEAQ (reference sequence). The CDR3 protein is CASSATSSGQYF. DNA of the CDR3: TGTGCCAGCAGCGCTACTTCCTCGGGGCAGTACTTC.

This clone was detected only a few times. The rearrangement uses TRBV29-1 and TRBJ2-7; 10 bases line up with TRBD2. Germline CDR1 is SQVTM and CDR2 is ANQGSEA. V dropped 4 bases and J dropped 6; count of bases not matched to a gene: 9. The CDR3 has 14 residues. CDR3 protein: CSVAQLAGRLEQYF. CDR3 coding DNA: TGCAGCGTTGCCCAACTAGCGGGAAGACTCGAGCAGTACTTC.

For the CDR3, the DNA is TGTGCCAGCAGTTTAACTAGCGGGATTAACGAGCAGTACTTC. Protein sequence: CASSLTSGINEQYF. The chain recombines TRBV27 with TRBJ2-7; 10 nucleotides agree with TRBD2. The CDR3 sequence is 14 residues long. The V segment lost 2 bases and the J segment 5 bases; nucleotides outside the gene matches: 3. Per the germline V gene, CDR1 is MNHEY and CDR2 is SMNVEV (reference sequence).

This clone has a handful of counts. The rearrangement joins TRBV4-3 to TRBJ1-4, with a possible D match to TRBD1 (5 bases). CDR3 length equals 15 residues. Trimming removed 4 bases from V and 0 bases from J, with 9 bases in between. Germline loops: CDR1 LGHNA, CDR2 YSLEER. The CDR3 sequence: CASSRTGATNEKLFF. The CDR3, as DNA: TGCGCCAGCAGCCGTACAGGAGCAACTAATGAAAAACTGTTTTTT.